This T cell receptor beta chain was sequenced during a study of blood T cell repertoires in COVID-19. Background on the study: COVID-19 samples from acute and convalescent phases originated in the United States, Italy and Spain.

The study counted Cohort 3 donors as recovered given two negative PCRs, clearance, or symptom resolution. Authors' processing steps: Using reference gene primer amplification, nucleated cell counts were estimated. Using immunoSEQ multiplex PCR, the repertoire was profiled, and TCRdb retains in-frame clones only, with some absent. D and trimming were read from the DNA, whereas the V and J calls and clone size are those reported in that table. The table has approximately 250,000 clones, roughly 91% seen once. The source of this sequence is a woman aged 30 to 39 who had recovered from COVID-19. The material sequenced was PBMCs or T cells enriched from blood (not recorded which).

This chain's CDR3 is CASRGTSGRAGYEQYF. DNA of the CDR3: TGTGCCAGCAGGGGGACTAGCGGGAGGGCCGGCTACGAGCAGTACTTC. J is TRBJ2-7 and V is TRBV28; 16 bases are shared with TRBD2. The CDR3 runs to 16 residues. Germline CDR1 MDHEN, CDR2 SYDVKM. The V segment lost 6 bases and the J segment 3 bases; nucleotides outside the gene matches: 5.